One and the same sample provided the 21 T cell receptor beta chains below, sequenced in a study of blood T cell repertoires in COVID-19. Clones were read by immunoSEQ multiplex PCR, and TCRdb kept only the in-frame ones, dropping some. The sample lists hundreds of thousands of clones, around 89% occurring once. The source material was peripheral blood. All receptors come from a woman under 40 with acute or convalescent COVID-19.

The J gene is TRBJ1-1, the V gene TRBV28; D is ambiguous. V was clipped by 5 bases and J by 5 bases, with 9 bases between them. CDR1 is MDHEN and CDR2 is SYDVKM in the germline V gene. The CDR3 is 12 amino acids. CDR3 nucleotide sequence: TGTGCCAGCAGTCTCGCACATACTGAAGCTTTCTTT. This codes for CASSLAHTEAFF.

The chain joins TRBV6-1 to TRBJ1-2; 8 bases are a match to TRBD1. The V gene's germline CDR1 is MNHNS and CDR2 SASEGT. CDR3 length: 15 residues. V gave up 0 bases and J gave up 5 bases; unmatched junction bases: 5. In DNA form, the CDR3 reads TGTGCCAGCAGTGAAGCCTGGACAGGGCGATATGGCTACACCTTC. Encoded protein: CASSEAWTGRYGYTF.

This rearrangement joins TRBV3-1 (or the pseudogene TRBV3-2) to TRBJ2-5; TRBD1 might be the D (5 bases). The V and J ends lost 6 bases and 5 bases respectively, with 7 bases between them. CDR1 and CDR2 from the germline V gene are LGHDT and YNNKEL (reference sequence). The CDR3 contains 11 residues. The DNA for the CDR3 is TGTGCCAGCAGGCAGGGTGAGACCCAGTACTTC. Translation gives CASRQGETQYF.

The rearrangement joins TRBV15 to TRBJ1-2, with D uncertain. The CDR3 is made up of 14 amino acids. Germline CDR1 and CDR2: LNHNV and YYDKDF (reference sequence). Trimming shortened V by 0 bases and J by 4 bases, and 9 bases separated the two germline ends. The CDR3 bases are TGTGCCACCAGCAGAGATCGGGGAGGCTATGGCTACACCTTC. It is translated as CATSRDRGGYGYTF.

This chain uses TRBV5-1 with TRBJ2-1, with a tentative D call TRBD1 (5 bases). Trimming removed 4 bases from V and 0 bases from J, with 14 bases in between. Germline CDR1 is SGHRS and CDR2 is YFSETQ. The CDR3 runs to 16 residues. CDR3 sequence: CASSPGDSLSYNEQFF. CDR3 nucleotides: TGCGCCAGCAGCCCCGGCGACAGCCTCTCCTACAATGAGCAGTTCTTC.

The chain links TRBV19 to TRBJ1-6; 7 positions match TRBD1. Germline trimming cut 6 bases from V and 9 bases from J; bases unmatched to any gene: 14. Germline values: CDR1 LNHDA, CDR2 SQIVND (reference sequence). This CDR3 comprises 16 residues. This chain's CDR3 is CASSRTGAGGFSPLHF. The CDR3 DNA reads TGTGCCAGTAGCCGAACAGGGGCAGGGGGATTTTCACCCCTCCACTTT. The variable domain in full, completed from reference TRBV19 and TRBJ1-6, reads DGGITQSPKYLFRKEGQNVTLSCEQNLNHDAMYWYRQDPGQGLRLIYYSQIVNDFQKGDIAEGYSVSREKKESFPLTVTSAQKNPTAFYLCASSRTGAGGFSPLHFGNGTRLTVT.

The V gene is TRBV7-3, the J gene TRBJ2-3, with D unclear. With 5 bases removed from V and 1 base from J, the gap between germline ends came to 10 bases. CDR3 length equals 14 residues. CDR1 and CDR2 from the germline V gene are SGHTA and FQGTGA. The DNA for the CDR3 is TGTGCCAGCAGCCCCTTTCGAGGCACAGATACGCAGTATTTT. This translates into CASSPFRGTDTQYF.

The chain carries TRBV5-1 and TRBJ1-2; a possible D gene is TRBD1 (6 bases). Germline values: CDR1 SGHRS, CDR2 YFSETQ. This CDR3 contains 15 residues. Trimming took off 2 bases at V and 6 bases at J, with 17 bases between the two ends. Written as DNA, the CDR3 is TGCGCCAGCAGCTTCCAGGCAGGGGCCGAGGATGGCTACACCTTC. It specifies CASSFQAGAEDGYTF.

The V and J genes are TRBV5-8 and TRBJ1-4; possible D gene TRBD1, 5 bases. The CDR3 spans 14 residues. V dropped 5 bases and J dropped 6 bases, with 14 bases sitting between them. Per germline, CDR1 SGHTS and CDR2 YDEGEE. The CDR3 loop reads CASSQTAVYEKLFF. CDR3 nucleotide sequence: TGTGCCAGCAGTCAGACAGCAGTCTATGAAAAACTGTTTTTT.

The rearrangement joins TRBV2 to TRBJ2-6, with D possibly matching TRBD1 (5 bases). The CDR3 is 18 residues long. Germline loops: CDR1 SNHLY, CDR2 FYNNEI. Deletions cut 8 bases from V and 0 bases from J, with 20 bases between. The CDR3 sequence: CASRLDSLASSGANVLTF. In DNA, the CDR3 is TGTGCCAGCCGCCTAGACAGCCTCGCCTCCTCTGGGGCCAACGTCCTGACTTTC. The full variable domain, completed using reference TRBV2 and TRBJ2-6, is EPEVTQTPSHQVTQMGQEVILRCVPISNHLYFYWYRQILGQKVEFLVSFYNNEISEKSEIFDDQFSVERPDGSNFTLKIRSTKLEDSAMYFCASRLDSLASSGANVLTFGAGSRLTVL.

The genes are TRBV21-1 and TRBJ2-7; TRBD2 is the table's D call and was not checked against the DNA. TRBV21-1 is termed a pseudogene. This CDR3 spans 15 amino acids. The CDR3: CASSKVRDSYYEQYF. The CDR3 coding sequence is TGTGCCAGCAGCAAAGTAAGGGACTCCTACTACGAGCAGTACTTC.

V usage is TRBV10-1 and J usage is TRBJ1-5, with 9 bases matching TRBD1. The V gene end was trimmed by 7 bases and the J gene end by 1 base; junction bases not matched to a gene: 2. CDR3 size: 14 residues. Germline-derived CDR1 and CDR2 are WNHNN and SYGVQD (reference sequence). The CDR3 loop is CASTGTGSNQPQHF. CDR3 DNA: TGCGCCAGCACCGGGACAGGGAGCAATCAGCCCCAGCATTTT.

The CDR3 coding sequence is TGCGCCAGCAGCTTGGACCGACATCTAGCGAACACTGAAGCTTTCTTT. Residues: CASSLDRHLANTEAFF. The chain links TRBV5-1 to TRBJ1-1; no firm D call. There are 16 residues in the CDR3. V dropped 0 bases and J dropped 1 base, with 13 bases sitting between them. Germline CDR1 and CDR2: SGHRS and YFSETQ. Full variable domain (outside the CDR3, taken from reference TRBV5-1 and TRBJ1-1): KAGVTQTPRYLIKTRGQQVTLSCSPISGHRSVSWYQQTPGQGLQFLFEYFSETQRNKGNFPGRFSGRQFSNSRSEMNVSTLELGDSALYLCASSLDRHLANTEAFFGQGTRLTVV.

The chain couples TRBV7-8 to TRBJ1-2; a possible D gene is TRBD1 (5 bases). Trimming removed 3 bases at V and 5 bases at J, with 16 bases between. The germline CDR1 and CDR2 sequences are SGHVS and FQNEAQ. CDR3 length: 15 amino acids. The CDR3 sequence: CASSLRSPGGYGYTF. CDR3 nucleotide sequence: TGTGCCAGCAGCTTGAGGTCCCCGGGGGGTTATGGCTACACCTTC.

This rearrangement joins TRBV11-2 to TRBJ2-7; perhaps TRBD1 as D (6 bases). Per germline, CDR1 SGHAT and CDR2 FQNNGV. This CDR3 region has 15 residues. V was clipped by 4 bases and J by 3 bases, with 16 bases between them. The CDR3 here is CASSSETGFRYEQYF. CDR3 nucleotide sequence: TGTGCCAGCAGCTCCGAAACAGGGTTTCGCTACGAGCAGTACTTC.

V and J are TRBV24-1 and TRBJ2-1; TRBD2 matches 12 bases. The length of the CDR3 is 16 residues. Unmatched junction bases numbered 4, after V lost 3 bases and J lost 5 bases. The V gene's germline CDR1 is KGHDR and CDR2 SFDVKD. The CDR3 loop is CATSDTLAGGNNEQFF. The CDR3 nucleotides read TGTGCCACCAGTGATACACTAGCGGGGGGCAACAATGAGCAGTTCTTC.

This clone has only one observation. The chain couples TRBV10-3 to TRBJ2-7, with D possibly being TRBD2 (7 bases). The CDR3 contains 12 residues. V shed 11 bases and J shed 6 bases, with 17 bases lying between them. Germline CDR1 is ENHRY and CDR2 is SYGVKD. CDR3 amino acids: CAPGGGGGEQYF. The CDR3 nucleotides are TGTGCCCCTGGAGGAGGGGGGGGCGAGCAGTACTTC.

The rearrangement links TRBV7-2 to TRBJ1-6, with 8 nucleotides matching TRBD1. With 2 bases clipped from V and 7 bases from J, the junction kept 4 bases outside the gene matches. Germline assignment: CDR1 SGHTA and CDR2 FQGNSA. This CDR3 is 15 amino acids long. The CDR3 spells CASSLRDRTNSPLHF. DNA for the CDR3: TGTGCCAGCAGCTTAAGGGACAGGACGAATTCACCCCTCCACTTT.

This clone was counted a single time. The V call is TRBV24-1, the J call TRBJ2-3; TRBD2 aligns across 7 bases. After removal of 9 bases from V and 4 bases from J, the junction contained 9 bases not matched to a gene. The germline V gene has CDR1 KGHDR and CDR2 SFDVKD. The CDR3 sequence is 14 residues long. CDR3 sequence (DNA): TGTGCCACCGGACGAGCGGGGAGTGCAGATACGCAGTATTTT. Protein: CATGRAGSADTQYF.

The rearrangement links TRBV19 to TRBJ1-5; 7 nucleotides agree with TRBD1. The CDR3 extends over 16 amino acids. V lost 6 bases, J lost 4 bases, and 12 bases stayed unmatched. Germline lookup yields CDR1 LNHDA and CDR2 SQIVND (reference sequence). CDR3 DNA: TGTGCCAGTAGCACCCCGGGACAGCCCTTTAATCAGCCCCAGCATTTT. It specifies CASSTPGQPFNQPQHF.

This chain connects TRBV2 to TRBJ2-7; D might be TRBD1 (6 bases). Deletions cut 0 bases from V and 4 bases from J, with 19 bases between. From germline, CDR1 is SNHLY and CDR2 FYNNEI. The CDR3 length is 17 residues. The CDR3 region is CASSEALLAGVYYEQYF. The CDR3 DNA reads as TGTGCCAGCAGTGAAGCGCTTCTTGCAGGGGTGTATTACGAGCAGTACTTC.